In this sample, the clone carrying this TCR beta chain turned up a few times. This sample was included in a study of blood T cell repertoires in COVID-19. As for the study in general: Sites across the United States, Italy and Spain contributed samples from acute and convalescent COVID-19. The cDNA or gDNA used as material had been derived from T cells, B-cell-depleted T cells, or PBMCs.

V was shortened by 3 bases and J by 0 bases, with 8 bases between the two germline ends. The length of the CDR3 is 14 residues. Germline CDR1 SGHTA, CDR2 FQGNSA. In the source study's methods: Estimation of nucleated cell counts relied on the amplification of reference gene primers. Clones were sequenced by immunoSEQ multiplex PCR, and TCRdb holds only the in-frame ones, with some missing. V, J and clone size were drawn from that table, and D and trimming were deduced from the DNA. This sample yields some 93,000 clones, of which approximately 84% are seen a single time; about 10% belongs to the top ten.

This receptor was obtained from a man in his 70s with acute or convalescent COVID-19. V is TRBV7-2 and J is TRBJ1-1; the D gene is possibly TRBD1 (6 bases). The sequenced sample was peripheral blood. CDR3 loop: CASSLGGLNTEAFF. As DNA, the CDR3 is TGTGCCAGCAGCTTGGGGGGGCTGAACACTGAAGCTTTCTTT.